What follows are 4 T cell receptor beta chains derived from one specimen sequenced in a study of glioma-infiltrating T cells after dendritic cell vaccination. Clones were read by immunoSEQ multiplex PCR, and TCRdb kept only the in-frame ones, dropping some. Of approximately 100,000 clones in the sample, 81% are singletons; the top ten hold approximately 12%. The material sequenced was blood, taken before dendritic cell vaccination. These receptors all come from a human donor with glioblastoma.

The V and J genes are TRBV6-1 and TRBJ2-3; D perhaps matches TRBD2 (5 bases). V lost 8 bases and J lost 6, with 15 bases in between. Germline V gene sequence: CDR1 MNHNS, CDR2 SASEGT. This CDR3 has 13 amino acids. CDR3 sequence (DNA): TGTGCCAGCCAGAGACGGTGGGAGGATACGCAGTATTTT. Translated: CASQRRWEDTQYF.

With regard to this clone: The DNA is omitted, as the CDR3 cannot be located on it reliably, and the CDR3 follows TCRdb's listing. The rearrangement joins TRBV7-9 to TRBJ1-2; TRBD1 reflects the table's D call only, with no check against the DNA. CDR1 and CDR2 from the germline V gene are SEHNR and FQNEAQ (reference sequence). The CDR3 totals 18 residues, both ends included. CDR3: CASSSVGQGIAALVGHTF.

The V call is TRBV27, the J call TRBJ1-2; D is unresolved. Germline lookup yields CDR1 MNHEY and CDR2 SMNVEV (reference sequence). This CDR3 comprises 13 residues. V was pared by 2 bases and J by 2 bases, with 6 bases between. The CDR3 spells CASSLRVNYGYTF. In nucleotides, the CDR3 is TGTGCCAGCAGTTTACGAGTCAACTATGGCTACACCTTC.

V usage is TRBV12-5 and J usage is TRBJ2-7, with 7 positions matching TRBD1. The CDR3 is made up of 13 amino acids. The germline gives CDR1 LGHNT, CDR2 FRNRAP. The V gene end was trimmed by 4 bases and the J gene end by 5 bases; junction bases not matched to a gene: 5. The CDR3 nucleotides read TGTGCTAGTGGTTCGAAAACAGGGGACGAGCAGTACTTC. This gives the protein CASGSKTGDEQYF.